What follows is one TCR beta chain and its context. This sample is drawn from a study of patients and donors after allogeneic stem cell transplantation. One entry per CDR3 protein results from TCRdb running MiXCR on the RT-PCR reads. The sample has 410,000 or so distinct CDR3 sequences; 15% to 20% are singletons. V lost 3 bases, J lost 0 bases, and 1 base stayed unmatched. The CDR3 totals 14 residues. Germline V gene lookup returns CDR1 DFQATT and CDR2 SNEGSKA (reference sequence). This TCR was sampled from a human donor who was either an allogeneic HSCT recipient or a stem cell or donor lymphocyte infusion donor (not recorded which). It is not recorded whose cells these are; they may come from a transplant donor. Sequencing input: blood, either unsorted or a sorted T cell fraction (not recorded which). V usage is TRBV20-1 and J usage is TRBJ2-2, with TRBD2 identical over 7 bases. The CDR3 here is CSASLAANTGELFF. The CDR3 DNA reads TGCAGTGCTAGTCTAGCGGCGAACACCGGGGAGCTGTTTTTT.